This TCR beta chain stems from a study of CD8 T cells in Susac syndrome. Reverse transcription of roughly 0.5 to 1 ug RNA was performed with random hexamers. TCRdb recomputed calls from the immunoSEQ multiplex PCR reads with MiXCR, one row per CDR3 protein. This sample yields 80,000 to 90,000 distinct CDR3 sequences, of which 80% to 95% are seen a single time; less than 0.35% belongs to the top ten. The length of the CDR3 is 13 residues. The V and J ends lost 1 base and 2 bases respectively, with 7 bases between them. Germline CDR1 is SGHNT and CDR2 is YYREEE (reference sequence). This clonotype originated in a human donor in good health. The sample consisted of CD8+ T cells from PBMCs. V usage is TRBV5-4 and J usage is TRBJ2-7; D is undetermined. The CDR3 coding sequence is TGTGCCAGCAGCTTGTCATACGCCTACGAGCAGTACTTC. It encodes CASSLSYAYEQYF.